The entry below describes one T cell receptor (beta chain). Its antigen is undetermined. The CDR3 contains 14 residues. CDR1 is MGHRA, CDR2 YSYEKL, per germline. Trimming took off 0 bases at V and 8 bases at J, with 13 bases between the two ends. This record comes from a study of response to subunit inactivated influenza vaccine. Each CDR3 protein gets one entry after TCRdb re-called the RT-PCR reads with MiXCR. Of 500,000 to 600,000 distinct CDR3 sequences listed, more than 15% are singletons. Study outcomes and limitations: With each seasonal influenza vaccination, the authors suggested, few new T cells are recruited.

Sequencing was performed on CD4+ T cells sorted from PBMCs, taken less than 30 months after vaccination. The sequence came from a man in his fifties or sixties who received an inactivated influenza vaccine. The V call is TRBV4-1, the J call TRBJ1-2; maybe TRBD1 (6 bases). The CDR3 DNA reads as TGCGCCAGCAGCCAAGATTTCCGGACAGTGGGCTACACCTTC. Translated, it gives CASSQDFRTVGYTF.